This T cell receptor (beta chain) came from a study of early T cells in non-severe SARS-CoV-2 infection. CDR3 size: 14 residues. Trimming cost V 5 bases and J 5 bases, with 16 bases left between them. CDR1 MNHEY and CDR2 SMNVEV come from the germline V gene (reference sequence). TCRdb recomputed calls from the 5' RACE reads with MiXCR, one row per CDR3 protein. This table has about 110,000 distinct CDR3 sequences, 12% appearing once. The chain carries TRBV27 and TRBJ2-7; TRBD2 might be the D (5 bases). The receptor was derived from an adult who was a healthcare worker with PCR-confirmed SARS-CoV-2 infection or an uninfected control (not recorded which). Sequenced material: whole blood. In DNA form, the CDR3 reads TGTGCCAGCAGTGCGGGCGCCAACCACCACGAGCAGTACTTC. It translates to CASSAGANHHEQYF.